This entry lists 25 T cell receptor beta chains sequenced from one sample in a study of CD8+ T cells in alopecia areata. Treatment specified: oral pan-JAK inhibitor, 5-10 mg twice daily. Investigators isolated RNA and reverse transcribed it into cDNA to act as the sequencing template. TCRdb's table, derived via immunoSEQ multiplex PCR, lists solely in-frame clones and lacks some. Of some 200,000 clones listed, under 75% are singletons. The sequencing here drew on CD4+ T cells sorted from blood, taken at week 4, from a patient treated with tofacitinib. Source of these receptors: a human donor with alopecia areata.

In DNA, the CDR3 is TGCGCCAGCAGTCGGACTAGCGGGGGGGCCGCTAACGAGCAGTACTTC. This codes for CASSRTSGGAANEQYF. The rearrangement uses TRBV10-2 and TRBJ2-7, with 15 bases matching TRBD2. The V segment lost 5 bases and the J segment 5 bases; nucleotides outside the gene matches: 7. The CDR3 contains 16 residues. Germline V gene data show CDR1 as WSHSY and CDR2 as SAAADI.

V gene TRBV14 combines with J gene TRBJ2-1, with D possibly matching TRBD2 (5 bases). The V and J ends lost 1 base and 5 bases respectively, with 15 bases between them. This CDR3 is built from 16 residues. Germline CDR1 reads SGHDN; CDR2 reads FVKESK. The CDR3 sequence is CASSQGPAERNNEQFF. The DNA for the CDR3 is TGTGCCAGCAGCCAAGGGCCAGCGGAGAGAAACAATGAGCAGTTCTTC. The variable domain in full, with the rest retrieved from reference TRBV14 and TRBJ2-1, is EAGVTQFPSHSVIEKGQTVTLRCDPISGHDNLYWYRRVMGKEIKFLLHFVKESKQDESGMPNNRFLAERTGGTYSTLKVQPAELEDSGVYFCASSQGPAERNNEQFFGPGTRLTVL.

The chain couples TRBV11-2 to TRBJ2-5, with 8 bases fitting TRBD1. Looked up from germline, CDR1 is SGHAT and CDR2 is FQNNGV. The CDR3 is made up of 13 amino acids. J lost 5 bases, V lost 7 bases, and 6 bases had no gene match. The CDR3 nucleotides are TGTGCCAGCACCCAGGGGGCCCGGGAGACCCAGTACTTC. It is translated as CASTQGARETQYF.

The V gene is TRBV6-6, the J gene TRBJ2-2; the D gene could be TRBD1 or TRBD2 (5 bases each). The germline V and J ends were trimmed by 6 bases and 4 bases, with 15 bases remaining between them. Germline CDR1 is MNHNY and CDR2 is SVGAGI (reference sequence). CDR3 length: 15 residues. CDR3: CASRPGPGITGELFF. The CDR3 bases are TGTGCCAGCAGACCGGGACCGGGCATCACCGGGGAGCTGTTTTTT.

The chain carries TRBV27 and TRBJ2-7, with 8 bases identical to TRBD1. The junction had 2 bases not matched to a gene; V was cut back by 5 bases and J by 2 bases. CDR3 length equals 13 residues. CDR1 MNHEY and CDR2 SMNVEV come from the germline V gene (reference sequence). The CDR3 spells CASSPTGAYEQYF. CDR3 DNA: TGTGCCAGCAGTCCGACAGGGGCCTACGAGCAGTACTTC.

V and J are TRBV13 and TRBJ2-5, with 11 bases fitting TRBD2. The germline gives CDR1 PRHDT, CDR2 FYEKMQ (reference sequence). The CDR3 is 15 residues long. Trimming took 5 bases from V and 3 from J; bases not matched to a gene: 5. CDR3 sequence (DNA): TGTGCCAGCAGCACACGACTAGCGGGGAAAGAGACCCAGTACTTC. It encodes CASSTRLAGKETQYF.

The chain has TRBV14 and TRBJ2-7, with D unresolved. Trimming pared 0 bases from V and 1 base from J, leaving 10 bases between. CDR1 is SGHDN, CDR2 FVKESK, per germline. The CDR3 has 15 residues. CDR3 nucleotide sequence: TGTGCCAGCAGCCAAGATCAGGTGGTTTCCTACGAGCAGTACTTC. Protein product: CASSQDQVVSYEQYF.

V and J are TRBV7-6 and TRBJ2-6, with unresolved D. Germline-derived CDR1 and CDR2 are SGHVS and FNYEAQ. This CDR3 is 16 amino acids long. V was shortened by 2 bases and J by 0 bases, with 8 bases between the two germline ends. The CDR3 nucleotides are TGTGCCAGCAGCTTATTAGGGAACTCTGGGGCCAACGTCCTGACTTTC. Amino acid sequence: CASSLLGNSGANVLTF.

The chain employs TRBV6-7 and TRBJ1-1, with a possible D match to TRBD1 (5 bases). TRBV6-7 is annotated as an ORF whose role is uncertain. This CDR3 is built from 13 residues. The V and J ends lost 4 bases and 5 bases respectively, with 11 bases between them. The CDR3 protein is CASSSQVETEAFF. The CDR3 region has the DNA TGTGCCAGCAGTTCACAGGTAGAAACTGAAGCTTTCTTT.

The chain employs TRBV29-1 and TRBJ2-2, with a possible D match to TRBD2 (5 bases). Germline values: CDR1 SQVTM, CDR2 ANQGSEA. The CDR3 loop spans 13 amino acids. The V and J ends lost 7 bases and 0 bases respectively, with 9 bases between them. CDR3 amino acids: CSGRVPNTGELFF. The CDR3 DNA reads TGCAGCGGGCGGGTCCCGAACACCGGGGAGCTGTTTTTT.

The rearrangement joins TRBV7-9 to TRBJ2-4; the match to TRBD2 covers 12 bases. CDR3 length: 16 residues. The V gene's germline CDR1 is SEHNR and CDR2 FQNEAQ (reference sequence). V was clipped by 6 bases and J by 2 bases; unmatched bases: 5. The chain's CDR3 is CASSATSGGPKNIQYF. CDR3 in DNA: TGTGCCAGCAGTGCCACTAGCGGGGGGCCCAAAAACATTCAGTACTTC.

V usage is TRBV30 and J usage is TRBJ1-2; D unclear. The length of the CDR3 is 12 residues. CDR1 and CDR2 (germline): GTSNPN, SVGIG (reference sequence). Trimming took 2 bases from V and 8 from J, leaving 12 bases between them. This chain's CDR3 is CAWSTVERGYTF. Written as DNA, the CDR3 is TGTGCCTGGAGTACGGTGGAACGGGGCTACACCTTC.

Remarks on this clone: This same CDR3 is encoded by further DNA sequences in the sample. The chain combines TRBV15 with TRBJ2-2, with unresolved D. CDR3 length: 14 residues. The V and J ends lost 0 bases and 5 bases respectively, with 7 bases between them. Germline CDR1 is LNHNV and CDR2 is YYDKDF (reference sequence). DNA of the CDR3: TGTGCCACCAGCAGAGATTCTGGGACCGGGGAGCTGTTTTTT. Translating gives CATSRDSGTGELFF.

This clone was seen a handful of times. The V gene is TRBV29-1, the J gene TRBJ1-2; perhaps TRBD1 as D (6 bases). V shed 4 bases and J shed 8 bases, with 14 bases lying between them. This CDR3 is 12 amino acids long. Germline CDR1 SQVTM, CDR2 ANQGSEA. As DNA, the CDR3 is TGCAGCGTTGTTGTAGGGGGAGGAGGCTACACCTTC. Its translation is CSVVVGGGGYTF.

The CDR3: CASSGRGEGGTSTDTQYF. The CDR3 coding sequence is TGTGCCAGCAGCGGTCGGGGGGAAGGGGGGACTAGCACAGATACGCAGTATTTT. This chain connects TRBV25-1 to TRBJ2-3, with a weak D call TRBD2 (7 bases). Germline values: CDR1 MGHDK, CDR2 SYGVNS. There are 18 residues in the CDR3. V was clipped by 6 bases and J by 0 bases, with 22 bases between them.

The V and J genes are TRBV6-5 and TRBJ1-6; tentative D call: TRBD1 (5 bases). Trimming took off 2 bases at V and 10 bases at J, with 12 bases between the two ends. CDR3 length: 14 residues. CDR1 MNHEY and CDR2 SVGAGI come from the germline V gene. The CDR3 region has the DNA TGTGCCAGCAGTTACGAAGGGGAATGGTCACCCCTCCACTTT. This translates into CASSYEGEWSPLHF.

V and J are TRBV7-2 and TRBJ2-3; D not certain. V was trimmed by 3 bases and J by 2 bases, leaving 9 bases between them. The CDR3 has 14 residues. Germline V CDR1 and CDR2: SGHTA, FQGNSA. CDR3 DNA: TGTGCCAGCAGCTTCGAGGTACACACAGATACGCAGTATTTT. Protein: CASSFEVHTDTQYF.

This chain joins TRBV9 and TRBJ2-2; a weak D match, TRBD1 (5 bases). The CDR3 loop spans 15 amino acids. Per germline, CDR1 SGDLS and CDR2 YYNGEE. Trimming left V 0 bases short and J 2 bases short, with 8 bases between. The CDR3 nucleotides are TGTGCCAGCAGCGTAGGTCAGGGAAACACCGGGGAGCTGTTTTTT. Translated, it gives CASSVGQGNTGELFF.

The gene calls are TRBV30 and TRBJ1-1; 8 bases map to TRBD1. The CDR3 totals 17 residues. CDR1 is GTSNPN and CDR2 is SVGIG in the germline V gene (reference sequence). With 0 bases clipped from V and 2 bases from J, the junction kept 11 bases outside the gene matches. The CDR3 DNA sequence: TGTGCCTGGAGTGTAGGTATAGGGACAGGAAAAAACACTGAAGCTTTCTTT. As protein: CAWSVGIGTGKNTEAFF.

In this sample, this clone turned up a few times. This sequence joins TRBV27 and TRBJ2-7; TRBD1 matches at 7 bases. The CDR3 has 15 amino acids. V lost 6 bases to trimming and J lost 2 bases; unmatched junction nucleotides: 10. The germline CDR1 and CDR2 sequences are MNHEY and SMNVEV (reference sequence). The CDR3 protein is CASSRPQGETYEQYF. DNA for the CDR3: TGTGCCAGCAGCCGCCCCCAGGGGGAAACCTACGAGCAGTACTTC.

This clone was seen a single time. This chain links TRBV9 with TRBJ2-1; D uncertain. CDR3 length: 15 amino acids. The germline V gene has CDR1 SGDLS and CDR2 YYNGEE. With 0 bases removed from V and 7 bases from J, the gap between germline ends came to 14 bases. CDR3 in DNA: TGTGCCAGCAGCGTAGGTATTGTTTCGGAAAATGAGCAGTTCTTC. Translating gives CASSVGIVSENEQFF. Supplemented by reference TRBV9 and TRBJ2-1, the full variable domain reads DSGVTQTPKHLITATGQRVTLRCSPRSGDLSVYWYQQSLDQGLQFLIQYYNGEERAKGNILERFSAQQFPDLHSELNLSSLELGDSALYFCASSVGIVSENEQFFGPGTRLTVL.

The chain is built from TRBV19 and TRBJ1-4; weak D call: TRBD1 (5 bases). The length of the CDR3 is 16 residues. The ends were cut back, 4 bases at V and 5 bases at J, with 17 bases in the middle. CDR1 and CDR2 from the germline V gene are LNHDA and SQIVND (reference sequence). CDR3 DNA sequence: TGTGCCAGTAGTACCGCGAAGACAGCGACAAATGAAAAACTGTTTTTT. Amino acid sequence: CASSTAKTATNEKLFF.

The chain joins TRBV30 to TRBJ1-2; 9 bases are a match to TRBD1. The CDR3 consists of 13 residues. J gave up 4 bases and V 8 bases, and 8 bases lay outside the gene matches. CDR1 and CDR2 from the germline V gene are GTSNPN and SVGIG (reference sequence). The chain's CDR3 is CASHRGPSYGYTF. CDR3 in DNA: TGTGCCAGTCACAGGGGGCCGAGCTATGGCTACACCTTC.

The chain joins TRBV4-1 to TRBJ1-5, with a tentative D call TRBD1 (6 bases). The CDR3 totals 18 residues. CDR1 is MGHRA, CDR2 YSYEKL, per germline. V was clipped by 0 bases and J by 6 bases, with 21 bases between them. CDR3 DNA sequence: TGCGCCAGCAGCCAAGAGCCCGACCCGGGGGGGCTAGGTCAGCCCCAGCATTTT. Translated, it gives CASSQEPDPGGLGQPQHF.

V gene TRBV29-1 combines with J gene TRBJ1-1; the D is unclear. This CDR3 comprises 13 residues. Germline-derived CDR1 and CDR2 are SQVTM and ANQGSEA. V lost 5 bases and J lost 12, with 22 bases in between. This CDR3 is CSVSPRLGYSPFF. The CDR3 region has the DNA TGCAGCGTTAGCCCCAGGTTGGGTTATTCTCCTTTCTTT.